Below are 23 T cell receptor beta chains sequenced from a single sample in a study of CD8 T cells in ankylosing spondylitis. TCRdb re-analysed the 5' RACE reads in MiXCR, keeping a single row per CDR3 protein. The sample contains 200,000 to 300,000 distinct CDR3 sequences, more than 20% of which appear only once. Specimen: blood, either unsorted or a sorted T cell fraction (not recorded which). The receptors derive from a male donor with ankylosing spondylitis or in good health (not recorded which).

The table lists this clonotype with many counts. The gene calls are TRBV12-3 or TRBV12-4 and TRBJ2-2; TRBD1 aligns across 8 bases. Unmatched junction bases numbered 8, after V lost 6 bases and J lost 5 bases. The CDR3 runs to 15 residues. CDR3 in DNA: TGTGCCAGCAGCCCAAGGACAGGGTGGACCGGGGAGCTGTTTTTT. This encodes CASSPRTGWTGELFF.

In its sample, this clonotype was seen many times. The chain combines TRBV20-1 with TRBJ2-7, with 7 bases matching TRBD1. The CDR3 length is 15 residues. The germline V gene encodes CDR1 DFQATT and CDR2 SNEGSKA (reference sequence). V was clipped by 4 bases and J by 0 bases; unmatched bases: 9. The CDR3 region is CSAKGQQGSSYEQYF. The CDR3 DNA sequence: TGCAGTGCTAAAGGACAACAGGGGAGCTCCTACGAGCAGTACTTC.

This clonotype was seen ten or more times. The junction and the germline gene differ at one end; a read error may be behind it. This sequence joins TRBV6-1 and TRBJ2-3; TRBD2 aligns across 10 bases. The CDR3 length is 16 residues. Germline loops: CDR1 MNHNS, CDR2 SASEGT. This CDR3 reads CASREGLAGDTDTQYF. DNA of the CDR3: TGTGCCAGCAGGGAAGGGCTAGCGGGAGACACAGATACGCAGTATTTT.

The chain links TRBV29-1 to TRBJ1-2, with D possibly TRBD1 on 5 matching bases. The CDR3 has 12 amino acids. Germline V gene sequence: CDR1 SQVTM, CDR2 ANQGSEA. Trimming pared 6 bases from V and 4 bases from J, leaving 12 bases between. DNA of the CDR3: TGCAGCGTCTCACAGGCCTCCTATGGCTACACCTTC. This codes for CSVSQASYGYTF.

This clonotype was recorded a few times. The V call is TRBV7-8, the J call TRBJ2-1; perhaps TRBD1 as D (5 bases). This CDR3 has 15 residues. Germline V gene data show CDR1 as SGHVS and CDR2 as FQNEAQ. Trimming cost V 7 bases and J 8 bases, with 21 bases left between them. CDR3 DNA: TGTGCCAGCACCTCCAGTGCCGTCCAGGGCCATGAGCAGTTCTTC. As protein: CASTSSAVQGHEQFF.

This clonotype has a count of ten or more. Here the CDR3 reads CASRSRDRGDYGYTF. The CDR3 coding sequence is TGTGCCAGCAGATCCCGGGACAGGGGGGACTATGGCTACACCTTC. V is TRBV2 and J is TRBJ1-2; 11 positions agree with TRBD1. The V and J ends lost 6 bases and 3 bases, in that order; junction bases with no gene match: 6. Looked up from germline, CDR1 is SNHLY and CDR2 is FYNNEI. This CDR3 comprises 15 residues.

This clonotype was counted ten times or more. The V gene is TRBV20-1, the J gene TRBJ2-7; D is ambiguous. V dropped 6 bases and J dropped 0 bases, with 15 bases sitting between them. CDR3 length equals 14 residues. Germline CDR1 and CDR2: DFQATT and SNEGSKA (reference sequence). The CDR3 here is CSAITTGNSYEQYF. The CDR3 DNA is TGCAGTGCGATAACCACTGGGAACTCCTACGAGCAGTACTTC.

This clonotype was detected ten times or more. This rearrangement joins TRBV20-1 to TRBJ1-2, with D perhaps matching TRBD1 (6 bases). The V gene's germline CDR1 is DFQATT and CDR2 SNEGSKA (reference sequence). This CDR3 spans 12 amino acids. CDR3 residues: CSVQGHGYGYTF. In DNA form, the CDR3 reads TGCAGCGTACAGGGCCACGGCTATGGCTACACCTTC.

J is TRBJ2-5 and V is TRBV6-1; 10 positions match TRBD1. V trimming: 4 bases; J trimming: 5 bases; junction bases outside the gene matches: 7. The CDR3 extends over 15 amino acids. Germline CDR1 reads MNHNS; CDR2 reads SASEGT. CDR3 bases: TGTGCCAGCAGTGCCACCGGGACAGGGGAGGAGACCCAGTACTTC. Residues: CASSATGTGEETQYF.

This clonotype was counted many times. The chain couples TRBV12-3 or TRBV12-4 to TRBJ2-2; 9 positions match TRBD1. This CDR3 is built from 16 residues. Germline trimming cut 5 bases from V and 1 base from J; bases unmatched to any gene: 5. CDR3 DNA sequence: TGTGCCAGCAGTCCCCGACAGGGGGTGAACACCGGGGAGCTGTTTTTT. It yields the protein CASSPRQGVNTGELFF.

The J gene is TRBJ2-1, the V gene TRBV20-1; 8 bases match TRBD2. The germline V gene encodes CDR1 DFQATT and CDR2 SNEGSKA (reference sequence). J lost 4 bases, V lost 0 bases, and 8 bases had no gene match. The CDR3 has 16 residues. For the CDR3, the DNA is TGCAGTGCTAGAGATACCCGGGGGGGCCTATACAATGAGCAGTTCTTC. It translates to CSARDTRGGLYNEQFF.

A few counts support this clonotype. The V and J genes are TRBV7-6 and TRBJ2-7; no definite D call. The CDR3 has 14 residues. Trimming removed 6 bases from V and 3 bases from J, with 15 bases in between. CDR1 is SGHVS and CDR2 is FNYEAQ in the germline V gene. DNA of the CDR3: TGTGCCAGCAGTCCTACATTACGCGTCTACGAGCAGTACTTC. This translates into CASSPTLRVYEQYF.

This clonotype was detected only a few times. The rearrangement uses TRBV20-1 and TRBJ2-5; TRBD2 aligns across 14 bases. V lost 6 bases to trimming and J lost 10 bases; unmatched junction nucleotides: 10. Germline V gene data show CDR1 as DFQATT and CDR2 as SNEGSKA (reference sequence). This CDR3 spans 14 amino acids. The CDR3 is CSAGTSGGRSGQYF. The DNA for the CDR3 is TGCAGTGCCGGGACTAGCGGGGGCCGGAGTGGCCAGTACTTC.

At least ten counts were recorded for this clonotype. The rearrangement links TRBV6-1 to TRBJ2-3, with D possibly being TRBD2 (6 bases). Germline-derived CDR1 and CDR2 are MNHNS and SASEGT. The length of the CDR3 is 14 residues. Trimming took 6 bases from V and 0 from J, leaving 10 bases between them. CDR3 in DNA: TGTGCCAGCAGCCCGGGACTCAGCACAGATACGCAGTATTTT. It encodes CASSPGLSTDTQYF.

The table lists this clonotype with many counts. This chain connects TRBV24-1 to TRBJ2-5; no reliable D call. The CDR3 spans 16 residues. Trimming stripped 2 bases from V and 0 bases from J, with 12 bases between. Germline loops: CDR1 KGHDR, CDR2 SFDVKD. The CDR3 DNA is TGTGCCACCAGTGATTGGAGCCGGAAAAACCAAGAGACCCAGTACTTC. Protein product: CATSDWSRKNQETQYF.

V is TRBV20-1 and J is TRBJ1-1; no firm D call. Trimming removed 3 bases at V and 7 bases at J, with 12 bases between. The CDR3 sequence is 12 residues long. Germline V CDR1 and CDR2: DFQATT, SNEGSKA (reference sequence). CDR3: CSARPTRGEAFF. The CDR3 DNA follows: TGCAGTGCTAGGCCTACTCGGGGTGAAGCTTTCTTT.

The chain links TRBV20-1 to TRBJ2-5; 14 bases map to TRBD2. Unmatched junction bases numbered 6, after V lost 4 bases and J lost 5 bases. Germline-derived CDR1 and CDR2 are DFQATT and SNEGSKA (reference sequence). There are 15 residues in the CDR3. In nucleotides, the CDR3 is TGCAGTGCTACCGGTGGACTAGCGGGGGGTGAGACCCAGTACTTC. Translation: CSATGGLAGGETQYF.

This clonotype occurred many times. The chain recombines TRBV5-1 with TRBJ2-7, with 13 bases that match TRBD2. This CDR3 comprises 14 residues. V shed 4 bases and J 2 bases; nucleotides not matched to a gene: 0. The germline V gene has CDR1 SGHRS and CDR2 YFSETQ. The CDR3 loop is CASSTSGGAYEQYF. The DNA of the CDR3 is TGCGCCAGCAGCACTAGCGGGGGGGCCTACGAGCAGTACTTC.

At least ten counts were recorded for this clonotype. The chain is built from TRBV27 and TRBJ1-3; D is uncertain. CDR1 MNHEY and CDR2 SMNVEV come from the germline V gene (reference sequence). The V and J ends lost 9 bases and 1 base respectively, with 10 bases between them. This CDR3 is built from 13 residues. This chain's CDR3 is CASAASSGNTIYF. The CDR3, as DNA: TGTGCCAGTGCGGCCTCGTCTGGAAACACCATATATTTT.

The CDR3 coding sequence is TGTGCCTGGAGTCGAGGAGGAAGCAATCAGCCCCAGCATTTT. This translates into CAWSRGGSNQPQHF. The rearrangement joins TRBV30 to TRBJ1-5; no definite D call. The CDR3 loop spans 14 amino acids. The V gene lost 2 bases and the J gene lost 1 base, with 9 bases spanning the gap. Germline V gene sequence: CDR1 GTSNPN, CDR2 SVGIG (reference sequence).

As regards this clonotype: At one end, the junction sequence differs from germline, possibly due to a read error. J is TRBJ2-1 and V is TRBV12-3 or TRBV12-4, with 9 nucleotides matching TRBD1. CDR3 size: 15 residues. The CDR3 DNA is TGTGCCAGCAGGAAACAGGGGGCAACCTACAACGAGCAGTTCTTC. Translating gives CASRKQGATYNEQFF.

This clonotype was seen ten or more times. The rearrangement links TRBV20-1 to TRBJ2-5; D is possibly TRBD2 (6 bases). V dropped 0 bases and J dropped 1 base, with 21 bases sitting between them. The CDR3 is 18 amino acids. Germline CDR1 is DFQATT and CDR2 is SNEGSKA (reference sequence). Here the CDR3 reads CSARDPTFRGVRQETQYF. The CDR3 DNA is TGCAGTGCTAGAGATCCCACCTTCCGCGGGGTCCGCCAAGAGACCCAGTACTTC.

This clonotype occurred a few times. The chain combines TRBV4-1 with TRBJ2-3; no reliable D call. The CDR3 extends over 16 amino acids. In germline, CDR1 is MGHRA, CDR2 YSYEKL. Deletions cut 4 bases from V and 3 bases from J, with 17 bases between. DNA for the CDR3: TGCGCCAGCAGCCTCGCCGATTACCCATTAACAGATACGCAGTATTTT. Translated: CASSLADYPLTDTQYF.